Following are 27 T cell receptor beta chains from one sample sequenced in a study of yellow fever vaccine responses in identical twins. TCRdb reprocessed the RT-PCR reads with MiXCR, giving one entry per CDR3 protein. The table records roughly 18,000 distinct CDR3 sequences, about 56% of them present only once. The sequencing here drew on T cells from blood (PBMCs), unsorted or a sorted subset (not recorded which), taken before or after yellow fever vaccination (not recorded which). The origin of the receptors is a woman younger than 30 who received the yellow fever vaccine.

The genes are TRBV5-1 and TRBJ2-1; D perhaps matches TRBD2 (6 bases). V was cut by 4 bases and J by 0 bases, with 11 bases left in between. The germline CDR1 and CDR2 sequences are SGHRS and YFSETQ. The CDR3 totals 15 residues. The DNA for the CDR3 is TGCGCCAGCAGCCGGGACTCGAGCTCCTACAATGAGCAGTTCTTC. Protein: CASSRDSSSYNEQFF. Variable domain in full (rest from reference TRBV5-1 and TRBJ2-1): KAGVTQTPRYLIKTRGQQVTLSCSPISGHRSVSWYQQTPGQGLQFLFEYFSETQRNKGNFPGRFSGRQFSNSRSEMNVSTLELGDSALYLCASSRDSSSYNEQFFGPGTRLTVL.

The chain combines TRBV2 with TRBJ1-6; 8 bases map to TRBD1. This CDR3 has 18 amino acids. Germline V gives CDR1 SNHLY, CDR2 FYNNEI. After removal of 0 bases from V and 3 bases from J, the junction contained 7 bases not matched to a gene. This CDR3 is CASSEAPRGLNYNSPLHF. CDR3 in DNA: TGTGCCAGCAGTGAAGCGCCCAGGGGGCTCAACTATAATTCACCCCTCCACTTT. Using reference TRBV2 and TRBJ1-6 for the parts outside the CDR3, the full variable domain is EPEVTQTPSHQVTQMGQEVILRCVPISNHLYFYWYRQILGQKVEFLVSFYNNEISEKSEIFDDQFSVERPDGSNFTLKIRSTKLEDSAMYFCASSEAPRGLNYNSPLHFGNGTRLTVT.

The chain carries TRBV12-3 or TRBV12-4 and TRBJ2-3; 8 positions agree with TRBD2. This CDR3 has 16 amino acids. V gave up 5 bases and J gave up 5 bases; unmatched junction bases: 12. The CDR3 region has the DNA TGTGCCAGCAGTACCGTCGCGGGGGGCGGTAAAGATACGCAGTATTTT. Its translation is CASSTVAGGGKDTQYF.

This clonotype was observed a single time. This chain joins TRBV11-2 and TRBJ2-3; no clear D. The CDR3 extends over 14 amino acids. From germline, CDR1 is SGHAT and CDR2 FQNNGV. V lost 0 bases, J lost 4 bases, and 8 bases lay in between. The CDR3 DNA sequence: TGTGCCAGCAGCTTAGAGTGGTCGCCAGATACGCAGTATTTT. Translation gives CASSLEWSPDTQYF.

The chain couples TRBV11-2 to TRBJ1-1; D is unclear. CDR3 length equals 14 residues. Per germline, CDR1 SGHAT and CDR2 FQNNGV. Trimming stripped 3 bases from V and 1 base from J, with 9 bases between. DNA for the CDR3: TGTGCCAGCAGCTTTCCGTTTACGAACACTGAAGCTTTCTTT. The encoded protein is CASSFPFTNTEAFF.

This rearrangement joins TRBV20-1 to TRBJ2-1; TRBD2 matches 9 bases. Per the germline V gene, CDR1 is DFQATT and CDR2 is SNEGSKA (reference sequence). V lost 0 bases to trimming and J lost 2 bases; unmatched junction nucleotides: 5. The CDR3 is made up of 16 amino acids. DNA for the CDR3: TGCAGTGCTAGAGATCAGGAGCGGGAGGCCTACAATGAGCAGTTCTTC. The encoded protein is CSARDQEREAYNEQFF.

This clonotype was seen a handful of times. J is TRBJ2-2 and V is TRBV5-4; D is unclear. The CDR3 spans 15 residues. Germline CDR1 SGHNT, CDR2 YYREEE (reference sequence). V gave up 0 bases and J gave up 0 bases, with 6 bases separating them. CDR3 protein: CASSLAFANTGELFF. CDR3 bases: TGTGCCAGCAGCTTGGCCTTCGCGAACACCGGGGAGCTGTTTTTT. Supplemented by reference TRBV5-4 and TRBJ2-2, the full variable domain reads ETGVTQSPTHLIKTRGQQVTLRCSSQSGHNTVSWYQQALGQGPQFIFQYYREEENGRGNFPPRFSGLQFPNYSSELNVNALELDDSALYLCASSLAFANTGELFFGEGSRLTVL.

The CDR3 region has the DNA TGCGCCAGCCAAAGACTAGCAGGCACAGATACGCAGTATTTT. Translated, it gives CASQRLAGTDTQYF. V is TRBV10-2 and J is TRBJ2-3; 7 bases agree with TRBD2. CDR1 and CDR2 from the germline V gene are WSHSY and SAAADI. Unmatched junction bases numbered 6, after V lost 8 bases and J lost 1 base. The CDR3 covers 14 residues.

This chain connects TRBV10-3 to TRBJ1-5; TRBD1 aligns across 10 bases. Germline V gene sequence: CDR1 ENHRY, CDR2 SYGVKD. Trimming removed 2 bases from V and 3 bases from J; junction bases left unmatched: 4. The length of the CDR3 is 16 residues. This chain's CDR3 is CAISERGTGANQPQHF. The DNA for the CDR3 is TGTGCCATCAGTGAGCGAGGGACAGGGGCCAATCAGCCCCAGCATTTT.

This clonotype turned up a few times. The chain's CDR3 is CASTPRRGYNEQFF. CDR3 in DNA: TGTGCCAGCACCCCCCGAAGGGGATACAATGAGCAGTTCTTC. The rearrangement links TRBV11-3 to TRBJ2-1; the D gene is possibly TRBD1 (5 bases). Germline CDR1 SGHNT, CDR2 YENEEA. V lost 7 bases to trimming and J lost 4 bases, with 14 bases between them. This CDR3 spans 14 amino acids.

V usage is TRBV19 and J usage is TRBJ1-1; D gene ambiguous. Germline V gene lookup returns CDR1 LNHDA and CDR2 SQIVND (reference sequence). The CDR3 has 13 amino acids. V lost 4 bases and J lost 0, with 6 bases in between. The CDR3 spells CASSNTVNTEAFF. CDR3 nucleotide sequence: TGTGCCAGTAGTAACACAGTGAACACTGAAGCTTTCTTT. Full variable domain (missing parts from reference TRBV19 and TRBJ1-1): DGGITQSPKYLFRKEGQNVTLSCEQNLNHDAMYWYRQDPGQGLRLIYYSQIVNDFQKGDIAEGYSVSREKKESFPLTVTSAQKNPTAFYLCASSNTVNTEAFFGQGTRLTVV.

This sequence joins TRBV13 and TRBJ2-3, with 11 positions matching TRBD2. From germline, CDR1 is PRHDT and CDR2 FYEKMQ (reference sequence). The length of the CDR3 is 17 residues. The V gene end was trimmed by 0 bases and the J gene end by 4 bases; junction bases not matched to a gene: 6. The CDR3 loop is CASSLGVAGGQSDTQYF. In DNA form, the CDR3 reads TGTGCCAGCAGCTTAGGGGTAGCGGGGGGGCAGTCAGATACGCAGTATTTT.

The chain combines TRBV20-1 with TRBJ1-1, with D possibly being TRBD1 (6 bases). The CDR3 is 15 amino acids. Trimming stripped 5 bases from V and 6 bases from J, with 22 bases between. Germline assignment: CDR1 DFQATT and CDR2 SNEGSKA (reference sequence). For the CDR3, the DNA is TGCAGTGCTCTAGGGGGGGTGGGTATCCGTCCTGAAGCTTTCTTT. Protein product: CSALGGVGIRPEAFF.

The chain employs TRBV11-3 and TRBJ1-4, with D uncertain. Germline CDR1 SGHNT, CDR2 YENEEA. Trimming stripped 0 bases from V and 1 base from J, with 9 bases between. The CDR3 totals 16 residues. The CDR3 reads CASSLEGVVTNEKLFF. The CDR3 DNA sequence: TGTGCCAGCAGCTTAGAGGGTGTTGTAACTAATGAAAAACTGTTTTTT. Combining the CDR3 with reference TRBV11-3 and TRBJ1-4 gives the whole variable domain EAGVVQSPRYKIIEKKQPVAFWCNPISGHNTLYWYLQNLGQGPELLIRYENEEAVDDSQLPKDRFSAERLKGVDSTLKIQPAELGDSAVYLCASSLEGVVTNEKLFFGSGTQLSVL.

The table lists this clonotype with a few counts. V gene TRBV4-2 combines with J gene TRBJ2-3; D remains ambiguous. There are 15 residues in the CDR3. CDR1 and CDR2 from the germline V gene are LGHNA and YNFKEQ. V lost 0 bases, J lost 6 bases, and 13 bases lay in between. CDR3 residues: CASSQDLSASDTQYF. The CDR3 DNA reads TGTGCCAGCAGCCAAGATTTGAGCGCATCGGATACGCAGTATTTT.

The chain links TRBV18 to TRBJ2-3; 9 bases fit TRBD2. Germline V gene data show CDR1 as KGHSH and CDR2 as LQKENI. Losses at the gene ends were 3 bases for V and 7 bases for J; bases not matched to a gene: 11. The CDR3 length is 16 residues. The CDR3 spells CASSPPSRTSDYTQYF. The CDR3, as DNA: TGTGCCAGCTCACCTCCAAGTCGGACTAGCGATTATACGCAGTATTTT.

The chain combines TRBV6-2 or TRBV6-3 with TRBJ2-3; 8 nucleotides align to TRBD2. Germline assignment: CDR1 MNHEY and CDR2 SVGEGT. CDR3 length: 14 amino acids. Germline trimming cut 6 bases from V and 0 bases from J; bases unmatched to any gene: 2. CDR3 DNA: TGTGCCAGCAGCGGGGGGGCCAGCACAGATACGCAGTATTTT. Its protein is CASSGGASTDTQYF.

This chain links TRBV7-9 with TRBJ1-1; no reliable D call. Germline CDR1 and CDR2: SEHNR and FQNEAQ (reference sequence). V lost 7 bases to trimming and J lost 1 base, with 13 bases between them. The CDR3 contains 14 residues. This CDR3 reads CASTPEARNTEAFF. The CDR3 bases are TGTGCCAGCACCCCGGAGGCTAGGAACACTGAAGCTTTCTTT.

The rearrangement joins TRBV10-3 to TRBJ1-1, with D uncertain. Germline CDR1 reads ENHRY; CDR2 reads SYGVKD. The CDR3 is made up of 14 amino acids. Trimming took off 6 bases at V and 1 base at J, with 12 bases between the two ends. This chain's CDR3 is CAISERIGNTEAFF. The CDR3 nucleotides read TGTGCCATCAGCGAGCGAATCGGGAACACTGAAGCTTTCTTT.

The CDR3, as DNA: TGCGCCAGCAGCCATTCGGGGTCGAACAATGAGCAGTTCTTC. It translates to CASSHSGSNNEQFF. This chain joins TRBV4-3 and TRBJ2-1; D perhaps matches TRBD2 (5 bases). The CDR3 contains 14 residues. CDR1 and CDR2 from the germline V gene are LGHNA and YSLEER. V gave up 3 bases and J gave up 5 bases, with 11 bases separating them.

The chain combines TRBV29-1 with TRBJ2-1; tentative D call: TRBD1 (6 bases). CDR3 length equals 13 residues. Germline V gene sequence: CDR1 SQVTM, CDR2 ANQGSEA. V was cut by 6 bases and J by 8 bases, with 17 bases left in between. As DNA, the CDR3 is TGCAGCGTGGACAGCTTTTTCTTGGATGAGCAGTTCTTC. Translating it yields CSVDSFFLDEQFF.

The V and J genes are TRBV28 and TRBJ1-2; 8 positions agree with TRBD1. The V and J ends lost 3 bases and 4 bases, in that order; junction bases with no gene match: 7. CDR1 MDHEN and CDR2 SYDVKM come from the germline V gene. The CDR3 length is 15 residues. CDR3 nucleotides: TGTGCCAGCAGTTTCCGAGTGACAGGGGCCTATGGCTACACCTTC. Translation: CASSFRVTGAYGYTF.

This clonotype came up once. The chain carries TRBV2 and TRBJ1-5; no clear D gene. V was clipped by 0 bases and J by 10 bases, with 7 bases between them. CDR1 SNHLY and CDR2 FYNNEI come from the germline V gene. CDR3 size: 12 residues. The CDR3 loop reads CASSEALHPQHF. Here the CDR3 DNA reads TGTGCCAGCAGTGAAGCCCTCCACCCCCAGCATTTT.

The V and J genes are TRBV7-6 and TRBJ1-5, with TRBD1 matching over 9 bases. CDR1 and CDR2 from the germline V gene are SGHVS and FNYEAQ. This CDR3 has 16 residues. V lost 5 bases and J lost 2; bases outside the gene matches: 7. CDR3 DNA: TGTGCCAGCAGCCCAGGACAGGGGTTCGGCAATCAGCCCCAGCATTTT. Protein product: CASSPGQGFGNQPQHF.

The J gene is TRBJ2-1, the V gene TRBV11-1; TRBD2 aligns across 8 bases. V lost 8 bases to trimming and J lost 2 bases; unmatched junction nucleotides: 8. The germline CDR1 and CDR2 sequences are SGHAT and FQDESV (reference sequence). The CDR3 is made up of 15 amino acids. CDR3 sequence: CASSNGRGAYNEQFF. In DNA, the CDR3 is TGTGCCAGCTCCAATGGGCGGGGGGCCTACAATGAGCAGTTCTTC.

Comments on this clonotype: A read error is possible here, since a much larger clone lies one base away. The chain links TRBV19 to TRBJ2-1, with 8 nucleotides matching TRBD2. Germline CDR1 reads LNHDA; CDR2 reads SQIVND (reference sequence). This CDR3 has 16 amino acids. CDR3 residues: CASSIDREGPYNGQFF. CDR3 DNA: TGTGCCAGTAGTATAGATCGGGAGGGGCCCTACAATGGGCAGTTCTTC.

This clonotype has just a few counts. This chain links TRBV14 with TRBJ1-1; perhaps TRBD1 as D (5 bases). V was cut by 1 base and J by 5 bases, with 17 bases left in between. This CDR3 is built from 16 residues. Germline V gene sequence: CDR1 SGHDN, CDR2 FVKESK. The CDR3 is CASSQAEGREYTEAFF. In nucleotides, the CDR3 is TGTGCCAGCAGCCAAGCCGAGGGGCGCGAATATACTGAAGCTTTCTTT. Full variable domain (outside the CDR3, taken from reference TRBV14 and TRBJ1-1): EAGVTQFPSHSVIEKGQTVTLRCDPISGHDNLYWYRRVMGKEIKFLLHFVKESKQDESGMPNNRFLAERTGGTYSTLKVQPAELEDSGVYFCASSQAEGREYTEAFFGQGTRLTVV.